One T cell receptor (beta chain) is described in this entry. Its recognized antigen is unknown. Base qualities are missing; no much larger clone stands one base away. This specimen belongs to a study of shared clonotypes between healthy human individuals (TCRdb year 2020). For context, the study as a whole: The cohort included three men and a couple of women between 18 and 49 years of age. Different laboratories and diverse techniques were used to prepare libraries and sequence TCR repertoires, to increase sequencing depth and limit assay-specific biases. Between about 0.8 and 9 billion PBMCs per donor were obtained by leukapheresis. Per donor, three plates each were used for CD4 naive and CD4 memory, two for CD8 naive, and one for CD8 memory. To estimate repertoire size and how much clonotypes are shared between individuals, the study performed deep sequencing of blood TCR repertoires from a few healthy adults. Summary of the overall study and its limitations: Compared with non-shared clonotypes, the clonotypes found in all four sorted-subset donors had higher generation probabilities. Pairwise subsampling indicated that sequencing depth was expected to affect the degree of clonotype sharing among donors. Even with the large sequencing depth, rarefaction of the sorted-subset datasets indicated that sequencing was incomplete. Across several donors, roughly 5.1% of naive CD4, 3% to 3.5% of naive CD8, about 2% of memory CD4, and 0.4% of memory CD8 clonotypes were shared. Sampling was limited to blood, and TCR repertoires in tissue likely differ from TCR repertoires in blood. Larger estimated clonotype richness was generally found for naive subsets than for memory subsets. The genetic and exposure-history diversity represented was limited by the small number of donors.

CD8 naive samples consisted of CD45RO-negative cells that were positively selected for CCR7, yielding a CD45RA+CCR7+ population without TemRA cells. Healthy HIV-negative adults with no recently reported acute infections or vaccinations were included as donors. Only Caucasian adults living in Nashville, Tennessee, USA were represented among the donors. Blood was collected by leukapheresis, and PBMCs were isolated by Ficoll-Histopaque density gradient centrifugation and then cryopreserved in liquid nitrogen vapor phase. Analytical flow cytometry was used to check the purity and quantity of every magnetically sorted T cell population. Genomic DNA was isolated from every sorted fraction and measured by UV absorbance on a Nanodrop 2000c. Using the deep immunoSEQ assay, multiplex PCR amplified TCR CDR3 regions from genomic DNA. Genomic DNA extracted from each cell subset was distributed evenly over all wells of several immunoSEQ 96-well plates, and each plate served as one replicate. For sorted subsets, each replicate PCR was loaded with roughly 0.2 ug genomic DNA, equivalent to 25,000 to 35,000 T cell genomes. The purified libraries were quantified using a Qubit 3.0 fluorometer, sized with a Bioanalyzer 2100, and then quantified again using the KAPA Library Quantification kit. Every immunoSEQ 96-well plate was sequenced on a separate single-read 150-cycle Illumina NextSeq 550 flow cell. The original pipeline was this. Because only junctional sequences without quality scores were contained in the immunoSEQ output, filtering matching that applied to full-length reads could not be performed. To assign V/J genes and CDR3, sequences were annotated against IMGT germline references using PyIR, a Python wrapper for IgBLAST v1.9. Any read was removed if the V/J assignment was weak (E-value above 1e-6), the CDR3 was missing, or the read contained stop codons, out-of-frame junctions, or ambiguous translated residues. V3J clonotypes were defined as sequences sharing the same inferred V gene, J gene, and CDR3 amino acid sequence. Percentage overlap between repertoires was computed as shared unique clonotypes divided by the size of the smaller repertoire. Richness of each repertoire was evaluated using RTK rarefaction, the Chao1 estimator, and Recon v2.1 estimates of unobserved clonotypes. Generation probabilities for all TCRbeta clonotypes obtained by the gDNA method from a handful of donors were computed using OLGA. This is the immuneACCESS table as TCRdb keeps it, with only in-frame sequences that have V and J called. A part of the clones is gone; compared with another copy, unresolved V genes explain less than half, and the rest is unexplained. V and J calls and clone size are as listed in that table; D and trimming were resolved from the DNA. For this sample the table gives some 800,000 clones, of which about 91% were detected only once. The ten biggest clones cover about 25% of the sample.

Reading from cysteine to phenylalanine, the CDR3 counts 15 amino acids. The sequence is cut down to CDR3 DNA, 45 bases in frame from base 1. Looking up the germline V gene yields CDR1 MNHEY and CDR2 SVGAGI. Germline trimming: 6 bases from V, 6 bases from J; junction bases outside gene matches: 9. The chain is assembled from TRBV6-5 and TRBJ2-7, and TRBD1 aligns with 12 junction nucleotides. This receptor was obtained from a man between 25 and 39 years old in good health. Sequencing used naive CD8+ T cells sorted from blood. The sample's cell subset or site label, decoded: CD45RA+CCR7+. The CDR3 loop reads CASSPTGTGGLEQYF. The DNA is TGTGCCAGCAGCCCGACCGGGACAGGGGGCCTCGAGCAGTACTTC.